The 12 T cell receptor beta chains below were found in one sample sequenced in a study of T cell changes during pregnancy in multiple sclerosis. TCRdb keeps only in-frame clones here, not all; method: immunoSEQ multiplex PCR. The table records some 110,000 clones, 90% to 95% of them present only once. This specimen was peripheral blood, taken in the third trimester of pregnancy. These receptors were obtained from a female donor with multiple sclerosis, enrolled in a pregnancy study.

The chain is built from TRBV7-9 and TRBJ2-5, with D maybe TRBD2 (6 bases). The CDR3 loop spans 14 amino acids. The V gene's germline CDR1 is SEHNR and CDR2 FQNEAQ (reference sequence). V was clipped by 5 bases and J by 1 base, with 11 bases between them. CDR3 nucleotides: TGTGCCAGCAGCAAACCGGGAGCCCAAGAGACCCAGTACTTC. It encodes CASSKPGAQETQYF.

This clone has a handful of counts. The V gene is TRBV5-4, the J gene TRBJ1-2; tentatively, D is TRBD1 (5 bases). CDR1 is SGHNT and CDR2 is YYREEE in the germline V gene (reference sequence). The germline V and J ends were trimmed by 4 bases and 14 bases, with 18 bases remaining between them. CDR3 size: 12 residues. The CDR3 loop is CASSPSRGNETF. As DNA, the CDR3 is TGTGCCAGCAGCCCCTCCCGGGGGAACGAAACCTTC.

The chain couples TRBV2 to TRBJ2-1; 7 nucleotides align to TRBD1. V was clipped by 2 bases and J by 0 bases; unmatched bases: 16. Germline V gene data show CDR1 as SNHLY and CDR2 as FYNNEI. The CDR3 is 20 amino acids. The CDR3 coding sequence is TGTGCCAGCAGTGAATGGCAGGGGGATGAGAAGCGGTACTCCTACAATGAGCAGTTCTTC. The encoded protein is CASSEWQGDEKRYSYNEQFF.

The V and J genes are TRBV30 and TRBJ2-7; 7 nucleotides align to TRBD2. After removal of 5 bases from V and 5 bases from J, the junction contained 21 bases not matched to a gene. Germline V gives CDR1 GTSNPN, CDR2 SVGIG (reference sequence). This CDR3 is built from 17 residues. The CDR3: CAWDTPSSPGGTNEQYF. DNA for the CDR3: TGTGCCTGGGACACCCCCTCCTCTCCCGGGGGGACGAACGAGCAGTACTTC. Based on the CDR3 plus reference TRBV30 and TRBJ2-7, the full variable domain is SQTIHQWPATLVQPVGSPLSLECTVEGTSNPNLYWYRQAAGRGLQLLFYSVGIGQISSEVPQNLSASRPQDRQFILSSKKLLLSDSGFYLCAWDTPSSPGGTNEQYFGPGTRLTVT.

Written as DNA, the CDR3 is TGTGCCAGCAGCAACAGGGTCCCTAGCACAGATACGCAGTATTTT. Translating gives CASSNRVPSTDTQYF. The chain carries TRBV7-9 and TRBJ2-3, with D perhaps matching TRBD1 (6 bases). Germline V gene data show CDR1 as SEHNR and CDR2 as FQNEAQ (reference sequence). The CDR3 is 15 residues long. V lost 5 bases and J lost 0, with 12 bases in between.

The chain carries TRBV19 and TRBJ2-6, with a tentative D call TRBD2 (6 bases). The CDR3 spans 16 residues. The germline CDR1 and CDR2 sequences are LNHDA and SQIVND (reference sequence). The V end lost 0 bases, the J end lost 2 bases, and 8 bases lay between the germline ends. For the CDR3, the DNA is TGTGCCAGTAGTATAGATGGCGGGGCTGGGGCCAACGTCCTGACTTTC. Amino acids: CASSIDGGAGANVLTF.

This chain connects TRBV5-1 to TRBJ2-4; 8 bases align to TRBD2. The CDR3 loop spans 15 amino acids. The trim removed 0 bases at V and 7 bases at J, leaving 6 bases unmatched. The V gene's germline CDR1 is SGHRS and CDR2 YFSETQ. The CDR3 loop is CASSLAGGGENIQYF. The CDR3 nucleotides read TGCGCCAGCAGCTTGGCCGGGGGGGGCGAGAACATTCAGTACTTC.

This clone was observed a few times. This chain connects TRBV19 to TRBJ1-6; possible D gene TRBD1, 6 bases. The CDR3 extends over 17 amino acids. V gave up 3 bases and J gave up 9 bases, with 21 bases separating them. Germline CDR1 reads LNHDA; CDR2 reads SQIVND (reference sequence). The CDR3, as DNA: TGTGCCAGTAGTATGTTAGAACAGGGATATTCTAGTTCACCCCTCCACTTT. It yields the protein CASSMLEQGYSSSPLHF.

The chain couples TRBV30 to TRBJ2-1, with 12 bases lining up with TRBD2. Trimming cost V 3 bases and J 1 base; bases outside gene matches: 16. The CDR3 length is 20 residues. Looked up from germline, CDR1 is GTSNPN and CDR2 is SVGIG (reference sequence). The CDR3 here is CAWRPYPGLAGVDSYNEQFF. For the CDR3, the DNA is TGTGCCTGGAGGCCTTATCCGGGACTAGCGGGTGTTGATTCCTACAATGAGCAGTTCTTC.

The chain joins TRBV28 to TRBJ2-1; 9 positions match TRBD1. Germline V gives CDR1 MDHEN, CDR2 SYDVKM. With 6 bases clipped from V and 8 bases from J, the junction kept 14 bases outside the gene matches. The CDR3 is made up of 16 amino acids. CDR3 sequence: CASSPQDRGGIDEQFF. The CDR3 DNA sequence: TGTGCCAGCAGCCCACAGGACAGGGGAGGTATAGATGAGCAGTTCTTC.

This chain links TRBV28 with TRBJ2-6, with TRBD1 as a possible D gene (7 bases). Germline V gene data show CDR1 as MDHEN and CDR2 as SYDVKM. The CDR3 spans 16 residues. The V gene lost 9 bases and the J gene lost 2 bases, with 17 bases spanning the gap. CDR3: CASIAGGLTGANVLTF. CDR3 DNA sequence: TGTGCCAGTATCGCAGGGGGGTTAACTGGGGCCAACGTCCTGACTTTC.

The chain joins TRBV9 to TRBJ2-5; D possibly corresponds to TRBD2 (6 bases). Germline V lookup: CDR1 SGDLS, CDR2 YYNGEE. V lost 2 bases, J lost 3 bases, and 11 bases lay in between. The length of the CDR3 is 14 residues. The CDR3 nucleotides read TGTGCCAGCAGCGTGACGGGCGGGAAAGAGACCCAGTACTTC. As protein: CASSVTGGKETQYF.